Each of the 28 T cell receptor beta chains below was sequenced from the same sample in a study of cytomegalovirus exposure and HLA in healthy donors. The PCR contained 60 Vbeta and 13 Jbeta primers. Clones were read by immunoSEQ multiplex PCR, and TCRdb kept only the in-frame ones, dropping some. The table includes over 150,000 clones, approximately 75% detected once. Sequenced input: PBMCs. All receptors come from a man aged 25-45 years in good health and CMV-seropositive.

The chain carries TRBV13 and TRBJ2-7; 14 bases are shared with TRBD2. Germline V gives CDR1 PRHDT, CDR2 FYEKMQ (reference sequence). V gave up 5 bases and J gave up 4 bases; unmatched junction bases: 7. This CDR3 has 16 amino acids. As DNA, the CDR3 is TGTGCCAGCAGCGCGACTAGCGGGGGGGTAGTTTACGAGCAGTACTTC. Protein sequence: CASSATSGGVVYEQYF.

This sequence joins TRBV9 and TRBJ1-5; the D gene is possibly TRBD1 (6 bases). The CDR3 runs 14 residues. The V end was cut by 4 bases, the J end by 2 bases, with 10 bases between. The germline gives CDR1 SGDLS, CDR2 YYNGEE. The DNA for the CDR3 is TGTGCCAGCAGCCCCAGGGGTGGCAATCAGCCCCAGCATTTT. Translation gives CASSPRGGNQPQHF. Full variable domain (outside the CDR3, taken from reference TRBV9 and TRBJ1-5): DSGVTQTPKHLITATGQRVTLRCSPRSGDLSVYWYQQSLDQGLQFLIQYYNGEERAKGNILERFSAQQFPDLHSELNLSSLELGDSALYFCASSPRGGNQPQHFGDGTRLSIL.

The chain is built from TRBV7-6 and TRBJ2-7; 13 bases are shared with TRBD2. The CDR3 length is 15 residues. Trimming took 4 bases from V and 5 from J; bases not matched to a gene: 5. The germline CDR1 and CDR2 sequences are SGHVS and FNYEAQ. The CDR3 region has the DNA TGTGCCAGCAGCTCAGAACTAGCGGGGGGGGACGAGCAGTACTTC. Translated: CASSSELAGGDEQYF.

In its sample, this clone was seen once. The chain employs TRBV11-2 and TRBJ1-6; 7 bases line up with TRBD1. J was trimmed by 4 bases and V by 1 base; bases with no gene match: 4. CDR1 is SGHAT, CDR2 FQNNGV, per germline. The CDR3 has 16 amino acids. In DNA form, the CDR3 reads TGTGCCAGCAGCTTAGTCCCAGGGGGGTATAATTCACCCCTCCACTTT. Its protein product is CASSLVPGGYNSPLHF.

This clone was recorded a few times. The J gene is TRBJ1-2, the V gene TRBV19; D perhaps matches TRBD1 (6 bases). Trimming cost V 6 bases and J 2 bases, with 10 bases left between them. Germline V gene data show CDR1 as LNHDA and CDR2 as SQIVND (reference sequence). This CDR3 spans 13 amino acids. CDR3 DNA: TGTGCCAGTAGGACAGGACAAAACTATGGCTACACCTTC. This sequence encodes CASRTGQNYGYTF.

This clone was picked up a small number of times. V and J are TRBV6-1 and TRBJ2-5; TRBD1 might be the D (6 bases). Germline CDR1 reads MNHNS; CDR2 reads SASEGT. This CDR3 region has 14 residues. V lost 1 base and J lost 2, with 8 bases in between. The CDR3 sequence: CASSEGQAQETQYF. The CDR3 DNA follows: TGTGCCAGCAGTGAAGGACAGGCGCAAGAGACCCAGTACTTC.

The chain joins TRBV5-1 to TRBJ2-7, with 9 bases identical to TRBD2. Germline CDR1 SGHRS, CDR2 YFSETQ. The CDR3 loop spans 14 amino acids. Trimming at V came to 0 bases and at J to 3 bases, leaving 1 base not matched to a gene. For the CDR3, the DNA is TGCGCCAGCAGCTTGGTAGCGGGGGACTACGAGCAGTACTTC. It codes for CASSLVAGDYEQYF.

The chain combines TRBV28 with TRBJ2-7; 10 positions agree with TRBD1. The ends lost 6 bases at V and 3 bases at J; junction bases unmatched: 11. Germline lookup yields CDR1 MDHEN and CDR2 SYDVKM. This CDR3 has 16 amino acids. The CDR3 DNA sequence: TGTGCCAGCAGCTACCAACCTAGGGACAGGGGCTACGAGCAGTACTTC. It is translated as CASSYQPRDRGYEQYF.

The V gene is TRBV28, the J gene TRBJ2-7; 7 bases map to TRBD1. The V gene end was trimmed by 7 bases and the J gene end by 3 bases; junction bases not matched to a gene: 6. CDR1 MDHEN and CDR2 SYDVKM come from the germline V gene. This CDR3 has 13 amino acids. The CDR3 loop reads CASNYRGNYEQYF. The CDR3 DNA is TGTGCCAGCAATTACAGGGGAAACTACGAGCAGTACTTC. Drawing the rest from reference TRBV28 and TRBJ2-7, the complete variable domain is DVKVTQSSRYLVKRTGEKVFLECVQDMDHENMFWYRQDPGLGLRLIYFSYDVKMKEKGDIPEGYSVSREKKERFSLILESASTNQTSMYLCASNYRGNYEQYFGPGTRLTVT.

The chain joins TRBV11-3 to TRBJ2-3; TRBD2 aligns across 7 bases. J gave up 6 bases and V 5 bases, and 8 bases lay outside the gene matches. The CDR3 sequence is 14 residues long. CDR1 is SGHNT and CDR2 is YENEEA in the germline V gene. CDR3 DNA: TGTGCCAGCAGCGGCGGGGGTTCGTTCGATACGCAGTATTTT. As protein: CASSGGGSFDTQYF.

This chain connects TRBV18 to TRBJ1-4, with no clear D. The CDR3 has 13 amino acids. Trimming took 3 bases from V and 2 from J, leaving 4 bases between them. Germline V lookup: CDR1 KGHSH, CDR2 LQKENI. CDR3 amino acids: CASSPPTNEKLFF. CDR3 nucleotides: TGTGCCAGCTCACCTCCGACTAATGAAAAACTGTTTTTT.

The CDR3 loop is CASSLEGGSPSTDTQYF. The DNA for the CDR3 is TGTGCCAGCAGCTTAGAGGGGGGGAGCCCTAGCACAGATACGCAGTATTTT. This chain connects TRBV11-3 to TRBJ2-3, with 7 bases that match TRBD2. Unmatched junction bases numbered 6, after V lost 0 bases and J lost 0 bases. The germline V gene has CDR1 SGHNT and CDR2 YENEEA. The CDR3 runs 17 residues. Using reference TRBV11-3 and TRBJ2-3 for the parts outside the CDR3, the full variable domain is EAGVVQSPRYKIIEKKQPVAFWCNPISGHNTLYWYLQNLGQGPELLIRYENEEAVDDSQLPKDRFSAERLKGVDSTLKIQPAELGDSAVYLCASSLEGGSPSTDTQYFGPGTRLTVL.

This chain connects TRBV4-2 to TRBJ2-2; the match to TRBD1 covers 7 bases. J gave up 3 bases and V 1 base, and 2 bases lay outside the gene matches. This CDR3 has 15 amino acids. Germline assignment: CDR1 LGHNA and CDR2 YNFKEQ. Here the CDR3 DNA reads TGTGCCAGCAGCCAAGGAGGGGGCGACACCGGGGAGCTGTTTTTT. Its protein product is CASSQGGGDTGELFF.

The chain is built from TRBV29-1 and TRBJ2-2, with D maybe TRBD1 (5 bases). The CDR3 has 15 amino acids. V dropped 4 bases and J dropped 0 bases, with 12 bases sitting between them. Germline CDR1 and CDR2: SQVTM and ANQGSEA. The CDR3 protein is CSVGQRTTNTGELFF. Here the CDR3 DNA reads TGCAGCGTTGGTCAAAGGACAACGAACACCGGGGAGCTGTTTTTT.

V is TRBV5-1 and J is TRBJ2-5; tentatively, D is TRBD2 (6 bases). Germline CDR1 and CDR2: SGHRS and YFSETQ. The CDR3 runs to 14 residues. V was trimmed by 4 bases and J by 2 bases, leaving 12 bases between them. Here the CDR3 DNA reads TGCGCCAGCAGCGCCTCGGGGACTCAAGAGACCCAGTACTTC. The encoded protein is CASSASGTQETQYF.

The J gene is TRBJ2-3, the V gene TRBV5-1, with 14 bases that match TRBD2. The CDR3 runs to 17 residues. The ends lost 6 bases at V and 5 bases at J; junction bases unmatched: 11. The germline V gene encodes CDR1 SGHRS and CDR2 YFSETQ. As DNA, the CDR3 is TGCGCCAGCACCATGACTAGCGGGGGGGCATCGCGAGATACGCAGTATTTT. It is translated as CASTMTSGGASRDTQYF.

The rearrangement uses TRBV6-1 and TRBJ1-5; 8 positions match TRBD1. Germline CDR1 is MNHNS and CDR2 is SASEGT. The CDR3 length is 12 residues. J gave up 7 bases and V 7 bases, and 3 bases lay outside the gene matches. CDR3 nucleotides: TGTGCCAGCAACCCAGGGGGCCAGCCCCAGCATTTT. It codes for CASNPGGQPQHF.

V and J are TRBV28 and TRBJ1-6; TRBD1 might be the D (5 bases). V lost 5 bases and J 3 bases, leaving 14 bases between the germline ends. The length of the CDR3 is 16 residues. The germline CDR1 and CDR2 sequences are MDHEN and SYDVKM. The CDR3 region has the DNA TGTGCCAGCAGTCCGTGGCGGGGCAACTATAATTCACCCCTCCACTTT. Encoded protein: CASSPWRGNYNSPLHF.

The V and J genes are TRBV10-3 and TRBJ1-2, with no clear D. The germline CDR1 and CDR2 sequences are ENHRY and SYGVKD. Trimming removed 2 bases from V and 2 bases from J, with 9 bases in between. This CDR3 region has 14 residues. CDR3 in DNA: TGTGCCATCAGTGAGCACGGGTTCAACTATGGCTACACCTTC. The encoded protein is CAISEHGFNYGYTF.

CDR3 nucleotide sequence: TGTGCCAGCAGTAGCCCCGAGCGGGGGGGTTACAATGAGCAGTTCTTC. It translates to CASSSPERGGYNEQFF. The rearrangement joins TRBV25-1 to TRBJ2-1; the match to TRBD2 covers 10 bases. The V gene's germline CDR1 is MGHDK and CDR2 SYGVNS. This CDR3 spans 16 amino acids. With V trimmed by 5 bases and J by 4 bases, 8 bases remained unmatched.

In this sample, this clone turned up once. This chain uses TRBV28 with TRBJ2-7; D is perhaps TRBD1 (6 bases). The V gene's germline CDR1 is MDHEN and CDR2 SYDVKM. Trimming stripped 1 base from V and 2 bases from J, with 21 bases between. The CDR3 contains 18 residues. CDR3 protein: CASSLYPLTGLLTYEQYF. The CDR3 DNA reads TGTGCCAGCAGTTTATACCCCCTGACAGGCCTGCTTACCTACGAGCAGTACTTC.

V and J are TRBV27 and TRBJ1-4; 9 bases line up with TRBD1. V was pared by 7 bases and J by 5 bases, with 14 bases of the junction left unmatched. The CDR3 extends over 17 amino acids. Germline CDR1 and CDR2: MNHEY and SMNVEV (reference sequence). CDR3 in DNA: TGTGCCAGCACTACCCCTGACAGGGGGGCGGGAAATGAAAAACTGTTTTTT. This sequence encodes CASTTPDRGAGNEKLFF. The whole variable domain, filled in from reference TRBV27 and TRBJ1-4, reads EAQVTQNPRYLITVTGKKLTVTCSQNMNHEYMSWYRQDPGLGLRQIYYSMNVEVTDKGDVPEGYKVSRKEKRNFPLILESPSPNQTSLYFCASTTPDRGAGNEKLFFGSGTQLSVL.

V is TRBV6-1 and J is TRBJ2-7, with a tentative D call TRBD1 (5 bases). CDR1 is MNHNS, CDR2 SASEGT, per germline. This CDR3 is built from 15 residues. V was cut by 7 bases and J by 1 base, with 17 bases left in between. Written as DNA, the CDR3 is TGTGCCAGCACCCCAACAGGCTACCTTTCCTACGAGCAGTACTTC. Translation gives CASTPTGYLSYEQYF.

This rearrangement joins TRBV18 to TRBJ2-7; 10 bases match TRBD1. V shed 3 bases, J shed 6 bases, and the junction held 5 bases outside the gene matches. CDR3 size: 14 residues. Germline V gene sequence: CDR1 KGHSH, CDR2 LQKENI. CDR3 bases: TGTGCCAGCTCACCGCGACAGGGGGCCGGCGAGCAGTACTTC. Its translation: CASSPRQGAGEQYF.

V usage is TRBV28 and J usage is TRBJ2-3; D call uncertain. This CDR3 is 12 amino acids long. Germline-derived CDR1 and CDR2 are MDHEN and SYDVKM. V was pared by 6 bases and J by 6 bases, with 10 bases between. CDR3 DNA: TGTGCCAGCAGCGGTGATGTTGATACGCAGTATTTT. This gives the protein CASSGDVDTQYF. The full variable domain, in which reference TRBV28 and TRBJ2-3 provide the parts outside the CDR3, is DVKVTQSSRYLVKRTGEKVFLECVQDMDHENMFWYRQDPGLGLRLIYFSYDVKMKEKGDIPEGYSVSREKKERFSLILESASTNQTSMYLCASSGDVDTQYFGPGTRLTVL.

This chain links TRBV9 with TRBJ2-1; TRBD2 agrees at 11 bases. Unmatched junction bases numbered 10, after V lost 3 bases and J lost 5 bases. The CDR3 is 17 amino acids. CDR1 SGDLS and CDR2 YYNGEE come from the germline V gene. The CDR3 spells CASSAYPLAGGDNEQFF. In DNA form, the CDR3 reads TGTGCCAGCAGCGCCTACCCCCTAGCGGGGGGAGACAATGAGCAGTTCTTC.

V gene TRBV6-4 combines with J gene TRBJ1-2; TRBD1 might be the D (5 bases). Germline CDR1 is MRHNA and CDR2 is SNTAGT. This CDR3 is 16 amino acids long. V was trimmed by 11 bases and J by 2 bases, leaving 24 bases between them. The CDR3 protein is CAGCQGRFKQNYGYTF. Here the CDR3 DNA reads TGTGCCGGCTGTCAGGGCAGGTTCAAACAGAACTATGGCTACACCTTC.

J is TRBJ1-1 and V is TRBV9; 7 bases map to TRBD1. CDR3 length: 14 residues. CDR1 is SGDLS, CDR2 YYNGEE, per germline. J lost 0 bases, V lost 4 bases, and 3 bases had no gene match. CDR3 protein: CASSPGQLNTEAFF. The CDR3 DNA reads as TGTGCCAGCAGCCCGGGACAGCTGAACACTGAAGCTTTCTTT.